This T cell receptor beta chain was recorded in a study of blood T cell repertoires in COVID-19. As for the study in general: Researchers got acute and convalescent COVID-19 samples from the United States, Italy and Spain. T cells, B-cell-depleted T cells, or PBMCs provided the cDNA or gDNA that served as material.

CDR3 length: 13 amino acids. Germline CDR1 is MRHNA and CDR2 is SNTAGT. V lost 3 bases to trimming and J lost 10 bases, with 15 bases between them. The method was immunoSEQ multiplex PCR; TCRdb's version includes in-frame clones alone and lacks a portion of them. The data hold around 56,000 clones, with about 73% observed a single time. This TCR came from a woman in her forties or fifties with active or convalescent COVID-19. Sequenced: peripheral blood. The rearrangement joins TRBV6-4 to TRBJ1-1; TRBD1 might be the D (6 bases). The CDR3 DNA sequence: TGTGCCAGCAGTGATCCGAGCGGGGGCCGAGCTTTCTTT. Translation: CASSDPSGGRAFF.